The rows below give T cell receptor beta chains drawn from one sample of a study of blood T cells in healthy people across ages. TCRdb reanalysed the 5' RACE reads using MiXCR and keeps one entry per CDR3 protein. The top ten clones hold about 15% of a sample with hundreds of thousands of distinct CDR3 sequences, approximately 30% of them seen once. Sequencing was done on a sample of blood. Receptor source: a woman of 80 years or more in good health. Both conserved end residues are part of each CDR3. Fields, in order: V gene, D gene, clone size, J gene, CDR3 length, CDR3 protein, CDR3 DNA. A D gene is named only where the DNA matches it firmly. Only some rows state a clone size, as once, few, many or a class for expanded clones.

TRBV7-9,TRBD2,.,TRBJ2-3,15,CASSLTSGGTDTLYF,TGTGCCAGCAGCTTAACCAGCGGGGGCACAGATACGCTGTATTTT
TRBV12-3/TRBV12-4,.,.,TRBJ2-3,14,CASSLGMPADVEYF,TGTGCCAGCAGTTTAGGAATGCCAGCAGATGTGGAATATTTT
TRBV5-4,.,.,TRBJ1-2,15,CASSLGGPANYGYTF,TGTGCCAGCAGCTTGGGGGGGCCCGCGAACTATGGCTACACCTTC
TRBV4-1,.,.,TRBJ2-1,11,CASSQRHEQFF,TGCGCCAGCAGCCAACGGCATGAGCAGTTCTTC
TRBV7-3,TRBD2,many,TRBJ2-5,16,CASSLMGGGPSETQYF,TGTGCCAGCAGCTTAATGGGGGGGGGACCCTCGGAGACCCAGTACTTC
TRBV28,.,many,TRBJ2-5,15,CASSPPDGGQETQYF,TGTGCCAGCAGTCCTCCCGATGGGGGGCAGGAGACCCAGTACTTC
TRBV30,.,once,TRBJ1-1,11,CAWTGLTEAFF,TGTGCCTGGACCGGTCTCACTGAAGCTTTCTTT
TRBV20-1,.,many,TRBJ2-1,14,CSAQWGSSYNEQFF,TGCAGTGCCCAGTGGGGATCCTCTTACAATGAGCAGTTCTTC
TRBV5-6,.,.,TRBJ2-6,18,CASSLAWRGQLGANVLTF,TGTGCCAGCAGCTTGGCGTGGAGGGGACAGCTTGGGGCCAACGTCCTGACTTTC
TRBV30,.,.,TRBJ1-1,12,CASGARGTEAFF,TGTGCCTCCGGGGCCCGGGGCACTGAAGCTTTCTTT
TRBV20-1,.,.,TRBJ1-6,14,CSAHIGDINSPLHF,TGCAGTGCCCATATAGGGGACATCAACTCACCCCTCCACTTT
TRBV11-2,TRBD2,many,TRBJ2-3,19,CASSLAGSPGGGASDTQYF,TGTGCCAGCAGCTTAGCTGGCTCACCTGGCGGGGGGGCCTCTGATACGCAGTATTTT
TRBV7-2,.,.,TRBJ2-1,16,CASSSDPRGSYNEQFF,TGTGCCAGCAGCTCAGACCCACGGGGGTCCTACAATGAGCAGTTCTTC
TRBV29-1,.,.,TRBJ2-1,14,CSVEDRQAKRGQFF,TGCAGCGTTGAAGATCGACAGGCAAAGAGGGGGCAGTTCTTC
TRBV28,.,many,TRBJ2-1,13,CASSGPGYREQFF,TGTGCCAGCAGTGGACCAGGGTATAGGGAGCAGTTCTTC
TRBV20-1,.,many,TRBJ2-1,15,CSARDMRAVGQGQFF,TGCAGTGCTAGAGATATGAGGGCGGTAGGGCAAGGGCAGTTCTTC
TRBV7-2,.,.,TRBJ1-6,19,CASSLTAPRKTYPIPPLHF,TGTGCCAGCAGCTTGACGGCCCCGAGAAAGACGTACCCCATTCCACCCCTCCACTTT
TRBV14,.,many,TRBJ1-1,15,CASSQELGKNTEAFF,TGTGCCAGCAGCCAAGAACTCGGGAAGAACACTGAAGCTTTCTTT
TRBV5-1,TRBD1,.,TRBJ2-3,14,CASSRDSPTGTQYF,TGCGCCAGCAGCCGGGACAGCCCCACAGGTACGCAGTATTTT
TRBV5-1,TRBD1,many,TRBJ1-4,17,CASSLRGQGRTNEKLFF,TGCGCCAGCAGCTTAAGGGGACAGGGGAGAACTAATGAAAAACTGTTTTTT
TRBV29-1,TRBD1,many,TRBJ1-5,14,CSVDGDSPNQPQHF,TGCAGCGTTGACGGGGACAGCCCCAATCAGCCCCAGCATTTT
TRBV3-1,TRBD1,few,TRBJ1-6,17,CASSQELRTGANSPLHF,TGTGCCAGCAGCCAAGAACTCCGGACAGGGGCCAATTCACCCCTCCACTTT
TRBV7-2,TRBD2,many,TRBJ2-1,15,CASSPGLAGGDKQFF,TGTGCCAGCAGCCCCGGACTAGCGGGGGGGGATAAGCAGTTCTTC
TRBV4-3,TRBD1,many,TRBJ1-6,16,CASSHRMTGNNSPLHF,TGCGCCAGCAGCCACAGAATGACAGGGAACAATTCACCCCTCCACTTT
TRBV5-1,.,.,TRBJ1-1,14,CASSWASGATEAFF,TGCGCCAGCAGCTGGGCCTCAGGAGCCACTGAAGCTTTCTTT
TRBV7-2,TRBD1,many,TRBJ2-3,17,CASSSPLGQASTDTQYF,TGTGCCAGCAGCTCACCACTGGGACAGGCTAGCACAGATACGCAGTATTTT
TRBV5-6,.,few,TRBJ2-6,16,CASSIGLPAGANVLTF,TGTGCCAGCAGCATCGGGCTACCAGCTGGGGCCAACGTCCTGACTTTC
TRBV20-1,TRBD1,.,TRBJ1-2,15,CSASHIGDRVYGYTF,TGCAGTGCTAGCCATATCGGGGACAGGGTCTATGGCTACACCTTC